In this sample, the clone carrying this T cell receptor beta chain turned up many times. Antigen unknown. This specimen belongs to a study of prognosis after radiotherapy for stage I lung cancer. V lost 3 bases, J lost 8 bases, and 13 bases lay in between. The CDR3 totals 13 residues. CDR1 is KGHSH, CDR2 LQKENI, per germline. Overall study findings and caveats: Between patients with and without metastases, TRBV and TRBJ gene usage reportedly differed.

CDR3 of TCR beta was amplified from genomic DNA via a two-round multiplex PCR. Round-one PCR had primers specific to each TRBV and TRBJ gene. TCRdb processed the multiplex PCR reads anew with MiXCR; each CDR3 protein has one entry. In the table there are over 25,000 distinct CDR3 sequences, 46% of which are singletons. The receptor comes from a donor aged 50 or older with non-small cell lung cancer. The V and J genes are TRBV18 and TRBJ1-2; D may be TRBD1 (5 bases). The material was PBMCs, obtained before or after stereotactic body radiation therapy (not recorded which). The CDR3 bases are TGTGCCAGCTCACCGGGACCCGGGAGAGGCTACACCTTC. Residues: CASSPGPGRGYTF.